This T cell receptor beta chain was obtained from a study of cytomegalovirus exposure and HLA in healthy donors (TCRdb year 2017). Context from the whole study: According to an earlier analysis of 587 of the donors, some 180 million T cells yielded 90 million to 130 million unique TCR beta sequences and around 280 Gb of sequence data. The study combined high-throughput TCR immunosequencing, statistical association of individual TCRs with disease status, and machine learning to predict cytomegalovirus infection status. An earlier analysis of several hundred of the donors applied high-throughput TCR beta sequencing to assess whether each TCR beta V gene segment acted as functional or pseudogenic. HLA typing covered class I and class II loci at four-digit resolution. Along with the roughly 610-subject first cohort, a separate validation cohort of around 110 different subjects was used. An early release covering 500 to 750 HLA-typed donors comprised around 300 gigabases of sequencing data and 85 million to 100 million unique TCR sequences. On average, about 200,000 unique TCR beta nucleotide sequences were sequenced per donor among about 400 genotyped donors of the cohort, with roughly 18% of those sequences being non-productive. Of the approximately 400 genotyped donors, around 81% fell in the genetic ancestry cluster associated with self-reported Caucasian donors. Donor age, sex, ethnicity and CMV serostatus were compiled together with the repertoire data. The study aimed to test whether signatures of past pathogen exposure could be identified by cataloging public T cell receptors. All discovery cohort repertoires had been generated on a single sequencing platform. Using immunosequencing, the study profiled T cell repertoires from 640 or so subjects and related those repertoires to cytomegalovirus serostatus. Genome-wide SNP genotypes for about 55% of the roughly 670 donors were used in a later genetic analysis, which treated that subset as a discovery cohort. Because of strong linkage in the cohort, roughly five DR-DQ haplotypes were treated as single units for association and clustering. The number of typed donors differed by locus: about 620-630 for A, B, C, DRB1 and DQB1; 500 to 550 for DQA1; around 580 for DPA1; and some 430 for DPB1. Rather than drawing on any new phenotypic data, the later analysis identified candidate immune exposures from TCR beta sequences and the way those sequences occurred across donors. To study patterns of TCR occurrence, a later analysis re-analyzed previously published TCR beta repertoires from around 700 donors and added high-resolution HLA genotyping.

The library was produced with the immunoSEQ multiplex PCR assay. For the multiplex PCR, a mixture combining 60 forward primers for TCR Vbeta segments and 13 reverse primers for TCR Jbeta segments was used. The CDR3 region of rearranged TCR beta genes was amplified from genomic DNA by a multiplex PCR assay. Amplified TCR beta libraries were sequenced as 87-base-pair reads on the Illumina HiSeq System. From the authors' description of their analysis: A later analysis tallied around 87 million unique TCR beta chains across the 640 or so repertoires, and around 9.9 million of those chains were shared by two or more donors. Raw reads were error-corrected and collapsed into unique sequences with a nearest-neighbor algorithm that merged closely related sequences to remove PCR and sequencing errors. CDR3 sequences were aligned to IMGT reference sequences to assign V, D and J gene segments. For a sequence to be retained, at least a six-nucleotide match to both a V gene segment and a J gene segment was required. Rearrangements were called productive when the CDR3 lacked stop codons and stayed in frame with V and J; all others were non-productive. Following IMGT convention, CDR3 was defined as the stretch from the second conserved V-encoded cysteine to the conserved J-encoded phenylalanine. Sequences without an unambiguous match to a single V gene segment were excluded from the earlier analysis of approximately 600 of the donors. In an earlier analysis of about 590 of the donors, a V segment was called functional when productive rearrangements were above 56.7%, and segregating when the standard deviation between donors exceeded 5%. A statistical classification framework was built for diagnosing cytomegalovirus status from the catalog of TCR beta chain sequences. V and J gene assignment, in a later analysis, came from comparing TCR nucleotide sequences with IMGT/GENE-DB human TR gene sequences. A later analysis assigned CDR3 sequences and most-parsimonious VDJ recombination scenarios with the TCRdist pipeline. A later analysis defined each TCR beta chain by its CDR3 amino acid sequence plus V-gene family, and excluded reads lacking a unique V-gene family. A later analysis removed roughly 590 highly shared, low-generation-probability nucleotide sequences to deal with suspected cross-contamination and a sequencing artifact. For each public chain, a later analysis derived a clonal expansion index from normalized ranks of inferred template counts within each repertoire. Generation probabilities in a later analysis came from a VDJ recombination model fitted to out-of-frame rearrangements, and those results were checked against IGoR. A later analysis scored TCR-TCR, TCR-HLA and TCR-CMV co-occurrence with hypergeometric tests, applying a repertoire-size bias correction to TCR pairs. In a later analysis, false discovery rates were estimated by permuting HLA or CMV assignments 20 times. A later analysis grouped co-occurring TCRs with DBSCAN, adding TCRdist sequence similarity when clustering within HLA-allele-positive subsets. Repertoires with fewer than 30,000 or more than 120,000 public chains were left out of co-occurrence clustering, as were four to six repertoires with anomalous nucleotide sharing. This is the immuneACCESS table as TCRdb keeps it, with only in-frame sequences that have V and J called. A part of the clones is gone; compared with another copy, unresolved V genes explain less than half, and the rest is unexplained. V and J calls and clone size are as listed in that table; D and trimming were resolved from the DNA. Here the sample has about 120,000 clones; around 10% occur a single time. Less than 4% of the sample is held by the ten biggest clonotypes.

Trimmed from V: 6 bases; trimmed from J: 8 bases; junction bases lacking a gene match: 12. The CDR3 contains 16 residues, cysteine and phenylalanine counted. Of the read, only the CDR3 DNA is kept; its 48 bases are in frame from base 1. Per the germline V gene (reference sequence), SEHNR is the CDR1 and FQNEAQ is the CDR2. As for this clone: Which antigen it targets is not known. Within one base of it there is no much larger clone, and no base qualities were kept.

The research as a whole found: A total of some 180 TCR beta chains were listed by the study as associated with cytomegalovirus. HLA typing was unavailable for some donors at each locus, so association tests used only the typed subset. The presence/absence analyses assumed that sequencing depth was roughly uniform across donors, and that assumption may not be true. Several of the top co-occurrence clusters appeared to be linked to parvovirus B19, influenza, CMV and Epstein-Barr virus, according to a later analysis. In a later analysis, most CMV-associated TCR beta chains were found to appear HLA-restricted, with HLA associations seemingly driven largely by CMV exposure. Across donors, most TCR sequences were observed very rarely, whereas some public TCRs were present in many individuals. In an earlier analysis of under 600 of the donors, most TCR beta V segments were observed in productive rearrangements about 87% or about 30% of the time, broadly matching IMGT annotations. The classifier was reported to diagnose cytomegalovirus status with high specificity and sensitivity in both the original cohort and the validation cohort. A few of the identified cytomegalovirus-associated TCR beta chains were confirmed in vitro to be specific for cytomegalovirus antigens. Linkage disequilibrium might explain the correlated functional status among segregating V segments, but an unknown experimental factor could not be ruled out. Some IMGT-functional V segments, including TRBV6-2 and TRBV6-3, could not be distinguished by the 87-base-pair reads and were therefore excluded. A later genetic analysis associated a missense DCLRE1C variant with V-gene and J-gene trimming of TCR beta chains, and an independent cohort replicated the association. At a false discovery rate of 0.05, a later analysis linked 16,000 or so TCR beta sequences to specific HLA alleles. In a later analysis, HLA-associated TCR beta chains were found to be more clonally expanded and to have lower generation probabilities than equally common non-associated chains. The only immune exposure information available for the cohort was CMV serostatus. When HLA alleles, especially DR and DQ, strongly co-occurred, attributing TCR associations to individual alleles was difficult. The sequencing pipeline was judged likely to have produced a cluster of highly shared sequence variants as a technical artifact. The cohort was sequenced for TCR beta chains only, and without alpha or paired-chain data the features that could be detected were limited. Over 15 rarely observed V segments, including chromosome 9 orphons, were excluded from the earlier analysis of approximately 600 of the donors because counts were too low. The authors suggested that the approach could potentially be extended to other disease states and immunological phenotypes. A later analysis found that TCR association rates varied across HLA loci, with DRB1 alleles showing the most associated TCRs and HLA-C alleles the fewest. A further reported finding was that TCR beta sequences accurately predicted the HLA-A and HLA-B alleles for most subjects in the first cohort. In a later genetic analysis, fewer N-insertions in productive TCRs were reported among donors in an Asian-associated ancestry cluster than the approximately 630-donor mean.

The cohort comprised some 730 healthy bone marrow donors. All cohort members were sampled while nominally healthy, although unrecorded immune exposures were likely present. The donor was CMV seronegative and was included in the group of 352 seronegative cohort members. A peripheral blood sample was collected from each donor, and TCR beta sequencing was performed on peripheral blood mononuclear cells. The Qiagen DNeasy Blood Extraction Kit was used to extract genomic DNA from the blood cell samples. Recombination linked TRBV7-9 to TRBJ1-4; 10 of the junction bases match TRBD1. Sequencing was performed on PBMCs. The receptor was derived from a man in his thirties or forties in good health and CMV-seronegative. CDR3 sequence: CASRSGVGTGEEKLFF. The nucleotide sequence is TGTGCCAGCAGAAGCGGGGTCGGGACAGGGGAAGAAAAACTGTTTTTT.